A selection of T cell receptor beta chains follows, all from one sample in a study of cytomegalovirus exposure and HLA in healthy donors. Data came from immunoSEQ multiplex PCR; TCRdb stores just in-frame clones and leaves some out. The sample totals some 200,000 clones. Input material: PBMCs. Every receptor here comes from a girl aged 2-15 years in good health and CMV-seropositive. CDR3s include the opening cysteine and the closing phenylalanine or tryptophan. Fields, in order: D gene, V gene, J gene, CDR3 DNA, CDR3 protein. The D gene is left open where the match is weak.

TRBD2,TRBV7-9,TRBJ2-1,TGTGCCAGCAGCCTTAATCTAGCGGGAGATTACGAGCAGTTCTTC,CASSLNLAGDYEQFF
TRBD1,TRBV11-2,TRBJ1-5,TGTGCCAGCAGCTTCGACAGGGTCAATCAGCCCCAGCATTTT,CASSFDRVNQPQHF
TRBD2,TRBV25-1,TRBJ2-7,TGTGCCAGCACCAACGGGGGGTACGAGCAGTACTTC,CASTNGGYEQYF
-,TRBV19,TRBJ1-5,TGTGCCAGTCGCCCACAGGGTTTCCAGCCCCAGCATTTT,CASRPQGFQPQHF
-,TRBV7-2,TRBJ2-5,TGTGCCAGCAGCTTAGCGCTCAGGGGGGCTGAGACCCAGTACTTC,CASSLALRGAETQYF
TRBD1,TRBV4-2,TRBJ1-2,TGTGCCAGCAGCCAGACCTTCAGGGGGCAAGAAGGCTACACCTTC,CASSQTFRGQEGYTF
-,TRBV27,TRBJ1-1,TGTGCCAGCAGTTCCCGGGAGAAGAACACTGAAGCTTTCTTT,CASSSREKNTEAFF
-,TRBV7-6,TRBJ1-4,TGTGCCAGCAGCTTAGGCCCCGGCGGGGCCCCAACCCCAATAACAATCTACCCCAAACTGTTTTTT,CASSLGPGGAPTPITIYPKLFF
-,TRBV10-3,TRBJ2-6,TGTGCCATCAGCAGGGGATCCACTGGGGCCAACGTCCTGACTTTC,CAISRGSTGANVLTF
-,TRBV18,TRBJ1-1,TGTGCCAGCTCACCACCGAAATCCCGGGTGAACACTGAAGCTTTCTTT,CASSPPKSRVNTEAFF